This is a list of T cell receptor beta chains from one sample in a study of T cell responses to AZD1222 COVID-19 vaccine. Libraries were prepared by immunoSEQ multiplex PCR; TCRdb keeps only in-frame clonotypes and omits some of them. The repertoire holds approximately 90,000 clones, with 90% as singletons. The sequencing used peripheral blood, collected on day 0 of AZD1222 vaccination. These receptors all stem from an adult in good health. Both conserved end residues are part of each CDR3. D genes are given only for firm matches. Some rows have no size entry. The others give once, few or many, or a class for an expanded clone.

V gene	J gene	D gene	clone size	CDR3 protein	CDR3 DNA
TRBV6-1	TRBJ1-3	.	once	CASSEQGLENTIYF	TGTGCCAGCAGTGAACAGGGGCTGGAGAACACCATATATTTT
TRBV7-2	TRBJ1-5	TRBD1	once	CASGSGTDNQPQHF	TGTGCCAGCGGGTCGGGGACAGACAATCAGCCCCAGCATTTT
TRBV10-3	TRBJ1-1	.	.	CAISEQGQTEAFF	TGTGCCATCAGTGAACAGGGACAAACTGAAGCTTTCTTT
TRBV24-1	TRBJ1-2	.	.	CATSDATGSYGYTF	TGTGCCACCAGTGATGCCACAGGATCCTATGGCTACACCTTC
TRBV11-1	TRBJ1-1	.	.	CASSLREGRGVFF	TGTGCCAGCAGCTTACGGGAGGGACGTGGTGTTTTCTTT
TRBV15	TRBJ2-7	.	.	CATSRARGNEQYF	TGTGCCACCAGCAGAGCACGGGGGAACGAGCAGTACTTC
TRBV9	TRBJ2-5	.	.	CASSVGRAEGETQYF	TGTGCCAGCAGCGTGGGTAGGGCAGAAGGCGAGACCCAGTACTTC
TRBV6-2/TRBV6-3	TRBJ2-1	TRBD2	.	CASSQAGGLIGHEQFF	TGTGCCAGCAGTCAAGCGGGGGGTTTGATAGGGCATGAGCAGTTCTTC
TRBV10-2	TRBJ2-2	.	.	CASSEGGWELFF	TGCGCCAGCAGTGAAGGGGGATGGGAGCTGTTTTTT
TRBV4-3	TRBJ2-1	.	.	CASSQGLGNYNEQFF	TGCGCCAGCAGCCAAGGTCTAGGGAACTACAATGAGCAGTTCTTC
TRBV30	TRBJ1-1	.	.	CAWSVGRTEAFF	TGTGCCTGGAGTGTAGGGAGAACTGAAGCTTTCTTT
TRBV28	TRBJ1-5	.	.	CASSPRGRVNQPQHF	TGTGCCAGCAGCCCCAGGGGCCGGGTCAATCAGCCCCAGCATTTT
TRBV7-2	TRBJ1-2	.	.	CASSPTAGQGYGYTF	TGTGCCAGCAGCCCCACGGCGGGGCAGGGGTATGGCTACACCTTC
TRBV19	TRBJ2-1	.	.	CASSIRGLAGNEQFF	TGTGCCAGTAGTATTAGAGGTCTAGCTGGAAATGAGCAGTTCTTC
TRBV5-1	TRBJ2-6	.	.	CASSLSADLGANVLTF	TGCGCCAGCAGCTTGTCGGCAGACCTTGGGGCCAACGTCCTGACTTTC
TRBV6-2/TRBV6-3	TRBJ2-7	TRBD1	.	CASRPGQGGYEQYF	TGTGCCAGCAGACCTGGACAGGGCGGGTACGAGCAGTACTTC
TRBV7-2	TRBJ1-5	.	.	CASSRDFQPQHF	TGTGCCAGCAGTCGCGACTTTCAGCCCCAGCATTTT
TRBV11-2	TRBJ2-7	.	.	CASSLDPGTTYEQYF	TGTGCCAGCAGCTTAGACCCAGGGACAACCTACGAGCAGTACTTC
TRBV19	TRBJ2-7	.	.	CASMGWAGAREQYF	TGTGCCAGTATGGGCTGGGCGGGGGCAAGGGAGCAGTACTTC
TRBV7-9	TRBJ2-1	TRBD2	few	CASSLGWGTRINNEQFF	TGTGCCAGCAGCTTAGGGTGGGGGACTAGGATTAATAATGAGCAGTTCTTC
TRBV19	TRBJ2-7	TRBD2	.	CASNSPGDHSAGDAYEQYF	TGTGCCAGTAACTCACCTGGGGACCACTCTGCGGGGGACGCCTACGAGCAGTACTTC
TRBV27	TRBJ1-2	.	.	CASSLSSGRASVGYTF	TGTGCCAGCAGTTTATCGTCAGGGCGGGCCTCGGTTGGCTACACCTTC
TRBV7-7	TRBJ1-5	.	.	CASSLAINQPQHF	TGTGCTAGCAGCTTAGCGATTAATCAGCCCCAGCATTTT
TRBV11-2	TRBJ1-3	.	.	CASSLGGSTSGNTIYF	TGTGCCAGCAGCTTAGGAGGGTCGACCTCTGGAAACACCATATATTTT
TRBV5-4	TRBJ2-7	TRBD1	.	CASSSGTVSFYEQYF	TGTGCCAGCAGCTCTGGGACAGTATCTTTCTACGAGCAGTACTTC
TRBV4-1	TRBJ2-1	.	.	CASSQDLGVPGEQFF	TGCGCCAGCAGCCAAGATCTGGGCGTGCCGGGGGAGCAGTTCTTC
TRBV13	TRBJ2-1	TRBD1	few	CASSGDRGINEQFF	TGTGCCAGCAGCGGGGACAGGGGGATTAATGAGCAGTTCTTC
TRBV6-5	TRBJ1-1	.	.	CASSLYRADTEAFF	TGTGCCAGCAGTCTGTACAGGGCGGACACTGAAGCTTTCTTT
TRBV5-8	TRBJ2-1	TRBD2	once	CASSRLAGGLGGEQFF	TGTGCCAGCAGCCGACTAGCGGGGGGGCTAGGGGGTGAGCAGTTCTTC
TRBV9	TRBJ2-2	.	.	CASSVEGRGTTGELFF	TGTGCCAGCAGCGTAGAGGGACGGGGGACCACCGGGGAGCTGTTTTTT
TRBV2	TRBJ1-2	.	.	CASSGLGAYGYTF	TGTGCCAGCAGTGGTTTGGGGGCCTATGGCTACACCTTC
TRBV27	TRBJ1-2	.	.	CASSSRPGTEYGYTF	TGTGCCAGCAGTTCGCGGCCCGGGACCGAGTATGGCTACACCTTC
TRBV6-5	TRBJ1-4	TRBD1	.	CASRRTGRWEKLFF	TGTGCCAGCAGACGGACAGGGCGTTGGGAAAAACTGTTTTTT
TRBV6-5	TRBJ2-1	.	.	CASSLRGRHNEQFF	TGTGCCAGCAGCCTGCGAGGCAGACACAATGAGCAGTTCTTC
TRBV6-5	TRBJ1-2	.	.	CASSYLVQGFFGYTF	TGTGCCAGCAGTTATTTGGTACAGGGCTTTTTTGGCTACACCTTC
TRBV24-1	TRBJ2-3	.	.	CATSRNRGVSTDTQYF	TGTGCCACCAGTAGAAATAGGGGGGTGAGCACAGATACGCAGTATTTT
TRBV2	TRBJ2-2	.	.	CASTFSPGELFF	TGTGCCAGCACTTTCTCTCCCGGGGAGCTGTTTTTT
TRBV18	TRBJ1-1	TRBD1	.	CASSPSWDRGTNTEAFF	TGTGCCAGCTCACCAAGTTGGGACAGGGGCACAAACACTGAAGCTTTCTTT
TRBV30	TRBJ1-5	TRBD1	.	CAWTGQGVTNQPQHF	TGTGCCTGGACCGGACAGGGGGTGACTAATCAGCCCCAGCATTTT
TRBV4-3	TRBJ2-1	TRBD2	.	CASSQESGGAYNEQFF	TGCGCCAGCAGCCAAGAGAGCGGGGGGGCCTACAATGAGCAGTTCTTC
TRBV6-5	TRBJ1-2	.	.	CASSYIGDTNYGYTF	TGTGCCAGCAGTTATATAGGAGATACTAACTATGGCTACACCTTC
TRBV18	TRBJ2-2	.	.	CASSQINGELFF	TGTGCCAGCTCCCAGATCAACGGGGAGCTGTTTTTT
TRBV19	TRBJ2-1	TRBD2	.	CASSIGLAGRLYNEQFF	TGTGCCAGTAGTATTGGACTAGCGGGGCGTTTGTACAATGAGCAGTTCTTC
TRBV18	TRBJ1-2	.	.	CASSPGASYGYTF	TGTGCCAGCTCACCGGGGGCCAGCTATGGCTACACCTTC
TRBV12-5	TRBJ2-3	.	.	CASKWQGIGDTQYF	TGTGCTTCGAAGTGGCAGGGGATAGGAGATACGCAGTATTTT
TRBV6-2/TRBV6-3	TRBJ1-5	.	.	CASSYSGGINQPQHF	TGTGCCAGCAGTTACTCGGGGGGCATCAATCAGCCCCAGCATTTT
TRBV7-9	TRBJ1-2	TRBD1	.	CATQRTGGFNYGYTF	TGTGCCACCCAACGGACAGGGGGTTTTAACTATGGCTACACCTTC
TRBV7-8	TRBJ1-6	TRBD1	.	CASSLASWTGGNSPLHF	TGTGCCAGCAGCTTAGCGAGCTGGACAGGGGGTAATTCACCCCTCCACTTT
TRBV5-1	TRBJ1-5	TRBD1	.	CASSFTGGNQPQHF	TGCGCCAGCAGCTTCACAGGGGGCAATCAGCCCCAGCATTTT
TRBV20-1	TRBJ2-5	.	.	CSASPAETQYF	TGCAGTGCTAGCCCAGCGGAGACCCAGTACTTC
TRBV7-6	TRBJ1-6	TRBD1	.	CASSLVQGDNSPLHF	TGTGCCAGCAGCTTAGTGCAGGGGGATAATTCACCCCTCCACTTT
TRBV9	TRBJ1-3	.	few	CASSGGRRGTGNTIYF	TGTGCCAGCAGCGGAGGTAGGAGGGGCACTGGAAACACCATATATTTT
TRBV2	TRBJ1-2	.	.	CASSEGTRGTF	TGTGCCAGCAGTGAGGGGACGCGAGGGACCTTC